This entry concerns a single T cell receptor beta chain. CDR3 size: 14 residues. With 0 bases removed from V and 6 bases from J, the gap between germline ends came to 11 bases. Germline values: CDR1 SGDLS, CDR2 YYNGEE. These data come from a study of blood T cell repertoires in COVID-19. TCRdb's table, derived via immunoSEQ multiplex PCR, lists solely in-frame clones and lacks some. Among around 100,000 clones, 75% to 90% were seen once, and the ten largest hold roughly 7.9%. This receptor was obtained from a man between 70 and 80 years old with acute or convalescent COVID-19. Material: peripheral blood. V is TRBV9 and J is TRBJ2-3; TRBD2 is a possible D gene (5 bases). The CDR3 nucleotides read TGTGCCAGCAGCGTAGCCCCTAGCCGCGATACGCAGTATTTT. This sequence encodes CASSVAPSRDTQYF.